These T cell receptor beta chains were read from a single sample in a study of CD8+ T cells in alopecia areata. The assay was immunoSEQ multiplex PCR, and TCRdb's table has in-frame clones only and misses some. The profile shows fewer than 150,000 clones, roughly 54% of them singletons. The sequencing here drew on CD4+ T cells sorted from blood, taken at week 0. These receptors all stem from a human donor with alopecia areata. CDR3s leave out the opening cysteine and the closing phenylalanine or tryptophan. The D gene is left open where the match is weak.

TRBD1	12	TRBV4-3	TRBJ2-2	ASSQDRGRGELF
TRBD1	12	TRBV6-6	TRBJ2-4	ASSYPGGEDIQY
TRBD2	12	TRBV6-5	TRBJ2-7	AIASGAGGYEQY
TRBD1	11	TRBV5-1	TRBJ1-2	ASSVDRESGYT
NA	12	TRBV6-7	TRBJ2-7	ASSSPGPSYEQY
NA	9	TRBV25-1	TRBJ1-1	ASSESGEAF
TRBD1	12	TRBV5-4	TRBJ2-5	ASSLDRGSETQY
NA	12	TRBV5-1	TRBJ1-1	ASSGGAIATEAF
NA	12	TRBV5-4	TRBJ2-2	ASSLYAETGELF
NA	14	TRBV4-1	TRBJ1-4	ASIKAQGRVDEKLF
NA	9	TRBV30	TRBJ1-1	AWSVNFEAF
NA	11	TRBV14	TRBJ2-7	ASSQVQGNEQY
NA	8	TRBV5-1	TRBJ2-5	ASRGRTQY
NA	13	TRBV14	TRBJ1-2	ASSQEQTPNYGYT
TRBD1	13	TRBV5-1	TRBJ2-3	ASSSDREYTDTQY